The T cell receptor beta chain described here comes from a study of cytomegalovirus exposure and HLA in healthy donors. Whole-study results and caveats: Confirmation in vitro established that three CMV-associated chains were specific for CMV antigens. Analyses of presence/absence relied on an assumption of roughly uniform sequencing depth across donors. Among immune exposure information, only CMV serostatus was available.

Germline-derived CDR1 and CDR2 are MDHEN and SYDVKM. The CDR3 is 14 residues long. Deletions cut 6 bases from V and 7 bases from J, with 19 bases between. 13 Jbeta primers and 60 Vbeta primers were used for the PCR. TCRdb's copy holds only in-frame clones and misses some; the assay was immunoSEQ multiplex PCR. Here the sample spans 270,000 or so clones, 86% being singletons. On this clone: Its antigen remains unknown.

The sequence derives from a man aged 35 to 55 in good health and CMV-seropositive. Sequencing was performed on PBMCs. The genes are TRBV28 and TRBJ2-7; tentative D call: TRBD1 (5 bases). The CDR3 nucleotides are TGTGCCAGCAGACTGGACACATCGGTAGAAGAGCAGTACTTC. Its translation: CASRLDTSVEEQYF. The entire variable domain, with the rest obtained from reference TRBV28 and TRBJ2-7, is as follows: DVKVTQSSRYLVKRTGEKVFLECVQDMDHENMFWYRQDPGLGLRLIYFSYDVKMKEKGDIPEGYSVSREKKERFSLILESASTNQTSMYLCASRLDTSVEEQYFGPGTRLTVT.